Described below is a single T cell receptor (beta chain) sequence and its context. Profiled with immunoSEQ multiplex PCR; TCRdb holds only in-frame clones, not every one. The sample lists roughly 150,000 clones; more than 80% were seen once. The data derive from a study of blood T cell repertoires in COVID-19. Trimming cost V 1 base and J 3 bases, with 13 bases left between them. Germline V lookup: CDR1 MGHRA, CDR2 YSYEKL. This CDR3 has 15 residues. Specimen: peripheral blood. The rearrangement links TRBV4-1 to TRBJ2-7; a possible D gene is TRBD1 (6 bases). This TCR was recovered from a woman aged 35 to 49 with acute or convalescent COVID-19. For the CDR3, the DNA is TGCGCCAGCAGCCAAGGTGCAGGGGAAGGCTACGAGCAGTACTTC. Protein product: CASSQGAGEGYEQYF.